This T cell receptor (beta chain) was sequenced during a study of blood T cell repertoires in COVID-19. About the study: T cells, B-cell-depleted T cells, or PBMCs provided the cDNA or gDNA that served as material.

Those enrolled, adults aged about 18 to 89 years, came from under 25 US areas. Produced via immunoSEQ multiplex PCR; TCRdb's table is partial and in-frame only. The sample lists 360,000 or so clones, more than 85% occurring once. Trimming cost V 6 bases and J 5 bases, with 8 bases left between them. Germline CDR1 SNHLY, CDR2 FYNNEI. The CDR3 runs 11 residues. This clone was found once. The rearrangement uses TRBV2 and TRBJ2-7; the D is unclear. This sequence was found in a woman in her 30s who had recovered from COVID-19. The source material was PBMCs or T cells enriched from blood (not recorded which). The DNA of the CDR3 is TGTGCCAGCAGCCCACAGAACGAGCAGTACTTC. Its protein is CASSPQNEQYF.